Reported below is one T cell receptor (beta chain). A much larger clone differs by one base, so this may be a read error. TCR beta CDR3 region amplification was performed from RNA transcripts. Researchers ran a first-round RT-PCR on the TCR CDR3 using the HTBI primer set. TCRdb ran MiXCR on the multiplex PCR reads and lists one entry per CDR3 protein. The data contain some 600,000 distinct CDR3 sequences, under 60% of them seen just once; the ten biggest clones take up roughly 8.2%. CDR1 and CDR2 from the germline V gene are SNHLY and FYNNEI. The CDR3 has 11 residues. Trimming left V 7 bases short and J 9 bases short, with 12 bases between. The data belong to a study of T cells in Graves' hyperthyroidism and ophthalmopathy.

Sequenced input: peripheral blood or thyroid tissue (not recorded which). The clonotype originates from a woman aged 18-29 years with Graves' hyperthyroidism. The chain uses TRBV2 and TRBJ1-2, with D perhaps matching TRBD1 (6 bases). This CDR3 is CASTMTGCYTF. The CDR3 DNA is TGTGCCAGCACAATGACAGGTTGCTACACCTTC.